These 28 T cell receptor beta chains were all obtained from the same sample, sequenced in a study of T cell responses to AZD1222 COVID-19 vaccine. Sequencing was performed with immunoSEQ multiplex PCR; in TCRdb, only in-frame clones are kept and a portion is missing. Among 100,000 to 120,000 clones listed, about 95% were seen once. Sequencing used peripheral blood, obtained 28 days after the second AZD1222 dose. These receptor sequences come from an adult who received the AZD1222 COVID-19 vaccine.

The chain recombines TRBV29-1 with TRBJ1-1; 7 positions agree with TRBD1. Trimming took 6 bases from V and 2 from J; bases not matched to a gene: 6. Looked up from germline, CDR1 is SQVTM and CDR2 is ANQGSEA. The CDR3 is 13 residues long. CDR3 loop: CSVTGTDNTEAFF. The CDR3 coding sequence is TGCAGCGTGACCGGGACAGACAACACTGAAGCTTTCTTT.

The CDR3 nucleotides are TGTGCCAGCTCACCACTCGACGTTCGAGTGAGTGGGCCTAACTATGGCTACACCTTC. Translation gives CASSPLDVRVSGPNYGYTF. This chain joins TRBV18 and TRBJ1-2; D gene ambiguous. Germline values: CDR1 KGHSH, CDR2 LQKENI. V lost 1 base, J lost 0 bases, and 21 bases lay in between. The CDR3 contains 19 residues.

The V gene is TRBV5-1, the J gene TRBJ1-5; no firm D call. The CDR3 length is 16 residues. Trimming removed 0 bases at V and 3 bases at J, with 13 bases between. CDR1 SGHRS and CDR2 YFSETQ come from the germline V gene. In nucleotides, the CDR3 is TGCGCCAGCAGCTTGGGCCCCGCCGGAAACAATCAGCCCCAGCATTTT. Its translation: CASSLGPAGNNQPQHF.

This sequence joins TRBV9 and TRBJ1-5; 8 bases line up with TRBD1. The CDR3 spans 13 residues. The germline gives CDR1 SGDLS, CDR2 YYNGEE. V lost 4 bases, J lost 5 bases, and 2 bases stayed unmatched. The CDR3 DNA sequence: TGTGCCAGCAGCCCGACAGGGGATCAGCCCCAGCATTTT. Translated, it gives CASSPTGDQPQHF.

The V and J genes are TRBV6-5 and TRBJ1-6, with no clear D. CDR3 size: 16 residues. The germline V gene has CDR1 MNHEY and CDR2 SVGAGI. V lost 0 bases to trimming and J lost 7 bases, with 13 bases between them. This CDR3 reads CASSYSRIRSNSPLHF. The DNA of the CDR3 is TGTGCCAGCAGTTACTCTAGAATTCGGTCGAATTCACCCCTCCACTTT.

For the CDR3, the DNA is TGTGCCAGCAGCCCCTCCAGGGGGCACGACTATGGCTACACCTTC. Amino acids: CASSPSRGHDYGYTF. This chain links TRBV11-2 with TRBJ1-2; TRBD1 matches at 8 bases. The V gene end was trimmed by 5 bases and the J gene end by 3 bases; junction bases not matched to a gene: 8. CDR1 SGHAT and CDR2 FQNNGV come from the germline V gene. The CDR3 has 15 residues.

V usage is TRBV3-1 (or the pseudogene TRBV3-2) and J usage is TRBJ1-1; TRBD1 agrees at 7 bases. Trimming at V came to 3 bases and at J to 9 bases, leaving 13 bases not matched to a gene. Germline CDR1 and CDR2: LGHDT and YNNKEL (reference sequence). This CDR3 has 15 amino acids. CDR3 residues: CASSQADGTDGKAFF. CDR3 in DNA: TGTGCCAGCAGCCAGGCGGACGGGACAGATGGGAAAGCTTTCTTT.

The DNA for the CDR3 is TGTGCCATCAGTGTACTCGGGGGGGACTACGAGCAGTACTTC. This gives the protein CAISVLGGDYEQYF. This sequence joins TRBV10-3 and TRBJ2-7; TRBD2 matches 8 bases. J gave up 3 bases and V 4 bases, and 5 bases lay outside the gene matches. Germline lookup yields CDR1 ENHRY and CDR2 SYGVKD. The CDR3 has 14 residues.

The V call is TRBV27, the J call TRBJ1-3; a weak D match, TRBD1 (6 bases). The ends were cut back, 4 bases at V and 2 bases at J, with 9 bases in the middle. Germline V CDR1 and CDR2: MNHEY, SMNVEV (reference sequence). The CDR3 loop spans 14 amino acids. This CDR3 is CASSSPGAGNTIYF. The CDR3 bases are TGTGCCAGCAGTTCCCCAGGGGCTGGAAACACCATATATTTT.

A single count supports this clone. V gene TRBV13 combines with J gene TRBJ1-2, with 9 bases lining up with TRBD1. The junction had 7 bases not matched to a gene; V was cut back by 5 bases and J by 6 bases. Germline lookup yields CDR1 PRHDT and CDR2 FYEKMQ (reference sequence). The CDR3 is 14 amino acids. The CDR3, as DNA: TGTGCCAGCAGCAGGGGACAGGGCGACGATGGCTACACCTTC. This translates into CASSRGQGDDGYTF.

Here the CDR3 reads CASSLEVGLYQETQYF. CDR3 DNA: TGTGCCAGCAGCTTGGAGGTAGGACTGTACCAAGAGACCCAGTACTTC. This chain links TRBV5-6 with TRBJ2-5; TRBD2 is a possible D gene (5 bases). This CDR3 spans 16 amino acids. Germline CDR1 and CDR2: SGHDT and YYEEEE. V lost 0 bases and J lost 0, with 12 bases in between.

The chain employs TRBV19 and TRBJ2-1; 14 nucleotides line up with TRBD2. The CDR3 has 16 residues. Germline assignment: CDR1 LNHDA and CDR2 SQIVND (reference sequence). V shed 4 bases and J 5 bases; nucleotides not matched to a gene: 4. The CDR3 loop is CASSSSGLAGDNEQFF. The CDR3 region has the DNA TGTGCCAGTAGTAGTTCGGGACTAGCGGGAGACAATGAGCAGTTCTTC.

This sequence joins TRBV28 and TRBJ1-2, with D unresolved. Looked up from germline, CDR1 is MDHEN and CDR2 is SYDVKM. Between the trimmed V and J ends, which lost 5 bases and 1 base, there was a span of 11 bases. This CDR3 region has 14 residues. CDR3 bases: TGTGCCAGCAGTCCACCCAACGGTAACTATGGCTACACCTTC. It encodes CASSPPNGNYGYTF.

The CDR3 sequence is CASSNNLGGYTF. CDR3 coding DNA: TGTGCCAGCAGTAATAACTTAGGTGGCTACACCTTC. The rearrangement links TRBV25-1 to TRBJ1-2; D not resolved. Trimming left V 5 bases short and J 7 bases short, with 11 bases between. The CDR3 is made up of 12 amino acids. The germline V gene encodes CDR1 MGHDK and CDR2 SYGVNS.

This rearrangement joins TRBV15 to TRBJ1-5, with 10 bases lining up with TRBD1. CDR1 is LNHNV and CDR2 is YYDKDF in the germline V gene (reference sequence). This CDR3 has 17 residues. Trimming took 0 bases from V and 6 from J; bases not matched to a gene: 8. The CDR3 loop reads CATSRDFDRGLLQPQHF. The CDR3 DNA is TGTGCCACCAGCAGAGATTTCGACAGGGGGCTGCTTCAGCCCCAGCATTTT.

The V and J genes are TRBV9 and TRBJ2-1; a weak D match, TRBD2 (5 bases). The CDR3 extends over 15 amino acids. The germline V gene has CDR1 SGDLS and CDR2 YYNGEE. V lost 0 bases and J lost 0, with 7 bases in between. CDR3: CASSVAGNSYNEQFF. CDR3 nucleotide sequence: TGTGCCAGCAGCGTAGCGGGGAACTCCTACAATGAGCAGTTCTTC. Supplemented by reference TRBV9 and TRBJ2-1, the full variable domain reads DSGVTQTPKHLITATGQRVTLRCSPRSGDLSVYWYQQSLDQGLQFLIQYYNGEERAKGNILERFSAQQFPDLHSELNLSSLELGDSALYFCASSVAGNSYNEQFFGPGTRLTVL.

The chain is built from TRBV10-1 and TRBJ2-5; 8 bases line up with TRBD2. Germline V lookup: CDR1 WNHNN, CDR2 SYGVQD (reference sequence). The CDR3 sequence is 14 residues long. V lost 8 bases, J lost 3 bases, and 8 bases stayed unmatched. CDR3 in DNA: TGCGCCAGCGAGGCCAGAGCGGGAGAAGAGACCCAGTACTTC. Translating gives CASEARAGEETQYF.

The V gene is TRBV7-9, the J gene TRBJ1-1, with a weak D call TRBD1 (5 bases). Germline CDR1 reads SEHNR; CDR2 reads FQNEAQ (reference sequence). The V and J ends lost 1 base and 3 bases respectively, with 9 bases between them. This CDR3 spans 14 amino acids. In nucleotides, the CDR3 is TGTGCCAGCAGCTTAGTCCTGGGGGACACTGAAGCTTTCTTT. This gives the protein CASSLVLGDTEAFF.

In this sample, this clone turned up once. DNA of the CDR3: TGTGCCAGCAGCCCCACATGGGGTTCACCCCTCCACTTT. Translated, it gives CASSPTWGSPLHF. The genes are TRBV3-1 (or the pseudogene TRBV3-2) and TRBJ1-6; D unresolved. Trimming took 4 bases from V and 9 from J, leaving 10 bases between them. This CDR3 has 13 amino acids. The germline CDR1 and CDR2 sequences are LGHDT and YNNKEL (reference sequence).

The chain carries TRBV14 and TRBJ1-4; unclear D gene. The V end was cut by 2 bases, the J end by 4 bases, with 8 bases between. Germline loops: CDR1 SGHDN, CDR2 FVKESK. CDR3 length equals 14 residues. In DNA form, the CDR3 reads TGTGCCAGCAGCCAATACAGTTATAATGAAAAACTGTTTTTT. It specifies CASSQYSYNEKLFF. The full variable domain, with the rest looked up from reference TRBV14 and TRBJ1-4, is EAGVTQFPSHSVIEKGQTVTLRCDPISGHDNLYWYRRVMGKEIKFLLHFVKESKQDESGMPNNRFLAERTGGTYSTLKVQPAELEDSGVYFCASSQYSYNEKLFFGSGTQLSVL.

CDR3 bases: TGTGCCAGCAGTGACCGAATCAATCAGCCCCAGCATTTT. This translates into CASSDRINQPQHF. The chain couples TRBV6-4 to TRBJ1-5; D gene ambiguous. The CDR3 has 13 residues. The V gene's germline CDR1 is MRHNA and CDR2 SNTAGT. Trimming removed 2 bases from V and 3 bases from J, with 5 bases in between.

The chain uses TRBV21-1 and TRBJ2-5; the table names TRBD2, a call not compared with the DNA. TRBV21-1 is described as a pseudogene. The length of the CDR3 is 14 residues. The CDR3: CASSKGSLGETQYF. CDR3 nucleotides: TGTGCCAGCAGCAAAGGGTCTCTAGGAGAGACCCAGTACTTC.

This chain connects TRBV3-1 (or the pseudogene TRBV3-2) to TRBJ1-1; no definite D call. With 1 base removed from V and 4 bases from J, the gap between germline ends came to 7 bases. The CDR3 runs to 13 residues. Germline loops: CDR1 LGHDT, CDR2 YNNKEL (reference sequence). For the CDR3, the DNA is TGTGCCAGCAGCCAAGTTGGTAGCACTGAAGCTTTCTTT. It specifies CASSQVGSTEAFF.

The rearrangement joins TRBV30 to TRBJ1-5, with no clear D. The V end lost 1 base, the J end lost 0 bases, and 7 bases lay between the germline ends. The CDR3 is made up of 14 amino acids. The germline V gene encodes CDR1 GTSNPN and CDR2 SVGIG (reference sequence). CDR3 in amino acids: CAWSAGLSNQPQHF. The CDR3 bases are TGTGCCTGGAGTGCTGGTCTTAGCAATCAGCCCCAGCATTTT.

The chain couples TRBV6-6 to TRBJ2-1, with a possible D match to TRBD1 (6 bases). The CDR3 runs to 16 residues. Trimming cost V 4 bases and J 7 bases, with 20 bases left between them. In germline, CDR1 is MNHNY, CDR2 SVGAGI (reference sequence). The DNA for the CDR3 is TGTGCCAGCAGTTCCTACTCCGACAGGCCGGGGAATGAGCAGTTCTTC. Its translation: CASSSYSDRPGNEQFF.

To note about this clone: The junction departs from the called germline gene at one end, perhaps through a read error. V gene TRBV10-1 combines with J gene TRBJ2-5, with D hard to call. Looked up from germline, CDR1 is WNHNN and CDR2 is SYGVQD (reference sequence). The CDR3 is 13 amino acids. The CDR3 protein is CASCDGVRETQYF. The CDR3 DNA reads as TGCGCCAGCTGTGATGGGGTCCGCGAGACCCAGTACTTC.

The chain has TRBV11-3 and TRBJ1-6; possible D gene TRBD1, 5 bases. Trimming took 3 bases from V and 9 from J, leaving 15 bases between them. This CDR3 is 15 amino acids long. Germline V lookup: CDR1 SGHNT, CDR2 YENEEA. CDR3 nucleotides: TGTGCCAGCAGCTTGGACAATTCGTGGGGTTCACCCCTCCACTTT. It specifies CASSLDNSWGSPLHF.

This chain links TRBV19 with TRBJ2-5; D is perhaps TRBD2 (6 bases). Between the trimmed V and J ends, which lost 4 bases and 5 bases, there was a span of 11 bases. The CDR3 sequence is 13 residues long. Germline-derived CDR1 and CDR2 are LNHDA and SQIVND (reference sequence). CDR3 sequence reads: CASSKDRGETQYF. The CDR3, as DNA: TGTGCCAGTAGTAAGGACCGGGGGGAGACCCAGTACTTC.